These T cell receptor beta chains were read from a single sample in a study of blood T cell repertoires in COVID-19. Clones were read by immunoSEQ multiplex PCR, and TCRdb kept only the in-frame ones, dropping some. This sample has roughly 300,000 clones; about 82% occur once, and the top ten carry about 1.6%. The specimen was peripheral blood. These TCRs come from a woman between 50 and 59 years old with acute or convalescent COVID-19. The conserved cysteine and the conserved F or W are not part of the CDR3 here. Each record gives: J gene, V gene, CDR3 protein.

j_call: TRBJ2-2; v_call: TRBV3-1/TRBV3-2; cdr3_aa: ASSQDPIVSGELF
j_call: TRBJ1-1; v_call: TRBV29-1; cdr3_aa: SVSRQPNTEAF
j_call: TRBJ1-1; v_call: TRBV6-1; cdr3_aa: ASSEYGWVKAF
j_call: TRBJ1-1; v_call: TRBV10-3; cdr3_aa: AISSTGDTEAF
j_call: TRBJ1-5; v_call: TRBV2; cdr3_aa: ASRGQGLQPQH
j_call: TRBJ2-1; v_call: TRBV27; cdr3_aa: ASSETSGRHEQF
j_call: TRBJ2-1; v_call: TRBV4-2; cdr3_aa: ASSQVIWSEQF
j_call: TRBJ2-5; v_call: TRBV3-1/TRBV3-2; cdr3_aa: ASSQEGAYQETQY
j_call: TRBJ1-4; v_call: TRBV30; cdr3_aa: AWSVPRNGNEKLF
j_call: TRBJ2-3; v_call: TRBV24-1; cdr3_aa: ATSEENTRTDTQY
j_call: TRBJ2-7; v_call: TRBV20-1; cdr3_aa: SARLVTEQY
j_call: TRBJ2-2; v_call: TRBV10-3; cdr3_aa: AIRAGTENTGELF
j_call: TRBJ1-1; v_call: TRBV7-3; cdr3_aa: ASSLTGGGTEAF
j_call: TRBJ1-2; v_call: TRBV11-2; cdr3_aa: ASSRGGGDYGYT
j_call: TRBJ2-1; v_call: TRBV18; cdr3_aa: ASSPKGTGDNEQF
j_call: TRBJ2-3; v_call: TRBV6-5; cdr3_aa: ASSYTSTDTQY
j_call: TRBJ2-7; v_call: TRBV19; cdr3_aa: ASSFGLAGSYEQY